Detailed here is one T cell receptor (beta chain). Its antigen specificity is not known. Base qualities were left out, and no much larger clone turns up one base away. Trimming takes 2 bases off V and 6 bases off J; junction bases not matched to a gene: 10. CDR1 and CDR2 (MGHRA, YSYEKL) derive from the germline V gene. The CDR3 runs 17 residues from the cysteine to the phenylalanine. Here the CDR3 DNA is all that survives: 51 bases in frame from base 1. This record belongs to a study of identical twins (dated by TCRdb to about 2016). Study-level background: The study deep-sequenced TCR alpha and beta repertoires from monozygotic twins, unrelated adults of various ages and cord blood to test whether fetal clonotypes persist. To rule out contamination, the twin experiments were replicated at different times with different library preparation protocols. The paper as a whole reports these results and caveats: Fewer insertions were carried by abundant cord blood beta clonotypes; a weaker similar trend was observed in young adult naive repertoires, while no such trend was observed in memory repertoires. The excess sharing between twins in beta out-of-frame sequences was weaker because fewer shared sequences reduced the signal-to-noise ratio. Because the same donors could not be followed over many years, the conclusions relied on cross-sectional statistical analysis. Zero-insertion analyses could be partly confounded by invariant T cells such as MAIT and iNKT, though diverse VJ usage argued against such confounding for most clonotypes. Compared with coincidental sharing between unrelated individuals, out-of-frame TCR alpha sequences shared between twins had an excess of sequences with low generation probability. Out-of-frame TCR alpha sharing in monozygotic twins was systematically underestimated by recombination models, whereas sharing between unrelated individuals was in agreement with the recombination models.

Library prep was done by 5' RACE. The data were produced on an Illumina HiSeq 2000. Template switching introduced a universal primer binding site; the final cDNA contained a unique molecular identifier, enabling accurate counting of TCR cDNA molecules. Specific primers in the conserved constant-segment region were used to synthesize first-strand cDNA for TCR alpha and beta chains. To control for contamination, every cDNA library carried two barcodes: a SMART-Mk sample barcode plus Illumina barcodes. TruSeq adapter sequences, together with Illumina sample barcodes, were added in two successive PCR steps. The Illumina HiSeq platform was used with custom primers to sequence TCR alpha and beta cDNA libraries. In the paper's pipeline: MiGEC was used to process raw reads and extract unique molecular identifiers, and MiXCR was used to find CDR3 positions. Recombination models were inferred per individual with the repgenHMM and IGoR tools using an EM algorithm. Shared clonotypes were analyzed with the tcR package in R, and sharing was normalized by the product of cloneset sizes. To study raw recombination without the effects of thymic and clonal selection, out-of-frame nonproductive sequences were analyzed. TCRdb reanalyzed the raw reads on its own, using fastp at Q25 for trimming and MiXCR for clone calling, and kept in-frame beta chains. Identical CDR3 proteins give one entry, which carries the most common genes and DNA. The V and J calls were not made by the authors but by TCRdb's processing. This sample comprises about 1.7 million distinct CDR3 sequences, about 31% of them detected only once. About 0.25% of the sample lies in the top ten.

Every donor in the study was a healthy Caucasian. The chain uses TRBV4-1 and TRBJ2-3; 11 of the junction bases match TRBD2. Sequencing was performed on cord blood. This clonotype originated in a newborn girl in good health. The nucleotide sequence is given as TGCGCCAGCAGCCAACTTTTAGCGGGAGGGTCGGGGGATACGCAGTATTTT. The resulting protein is CASSQLLAGGSGDTQYF.